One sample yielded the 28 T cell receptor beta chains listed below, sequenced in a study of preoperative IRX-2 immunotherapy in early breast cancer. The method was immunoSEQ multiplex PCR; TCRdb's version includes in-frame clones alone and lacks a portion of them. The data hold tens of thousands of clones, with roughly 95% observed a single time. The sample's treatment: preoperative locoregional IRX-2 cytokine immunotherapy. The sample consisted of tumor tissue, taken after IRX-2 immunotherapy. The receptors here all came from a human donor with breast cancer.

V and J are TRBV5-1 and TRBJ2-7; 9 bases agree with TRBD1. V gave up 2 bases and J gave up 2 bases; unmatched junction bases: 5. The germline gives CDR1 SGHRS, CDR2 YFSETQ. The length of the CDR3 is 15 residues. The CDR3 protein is CASSLVGTGTYEQYF. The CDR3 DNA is TGCGCCAGCAGCTTAGTTGGGACAGGGACCTACGAGCAGTACTTC.

CDR3: CASSVGTGELFF. CDR3 bases: TGTGCCAGCAGCGTGGGCACCGGGGAGCTGTTTTTT. The chain has TRBV7-2 and TRBJ2-2; D call uncertain. V shed 5 bases and J shed 4 bases, with 5 bases lying between them. The CDR3 has 12 residues. Germline CDR1 reads SGHTA; CDR2 reads FQGNSA.

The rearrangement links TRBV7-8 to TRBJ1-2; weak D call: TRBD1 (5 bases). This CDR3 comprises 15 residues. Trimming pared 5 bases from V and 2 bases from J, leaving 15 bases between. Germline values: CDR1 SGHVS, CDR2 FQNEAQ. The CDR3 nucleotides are TGTGCCAGCAGCCCGCACGAGGGGTGGAACTATGGCTACACCTTC. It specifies CASSPHEGWNYGYTF.

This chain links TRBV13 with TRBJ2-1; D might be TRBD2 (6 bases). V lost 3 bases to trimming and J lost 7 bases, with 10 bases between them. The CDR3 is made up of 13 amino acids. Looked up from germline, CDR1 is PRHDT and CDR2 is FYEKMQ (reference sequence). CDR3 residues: CASSFKLANEQFF. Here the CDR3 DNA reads TGTGCCAGCAGCTTTAAACTAGCAAATGAGCAGTTCTTC.

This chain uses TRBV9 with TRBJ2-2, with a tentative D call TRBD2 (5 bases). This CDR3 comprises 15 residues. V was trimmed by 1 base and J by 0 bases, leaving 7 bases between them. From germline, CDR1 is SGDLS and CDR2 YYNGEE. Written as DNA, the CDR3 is TGTGCCAGCAGCGTAAAGGGAGCGAACACCGGGGAGCTGTTTTTT. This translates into CASSVKGANTGELFF. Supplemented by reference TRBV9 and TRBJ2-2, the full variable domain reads DSGVTQTPKHLITATGQRVTLRCSPRSGDLSVYWYQQSLDQGLQFLIQYYNGEERAKGNILERFSAQQFPDLHSELNLSSLELGDSALYFCASSVKGANTGELFFGEGSRLTVL.

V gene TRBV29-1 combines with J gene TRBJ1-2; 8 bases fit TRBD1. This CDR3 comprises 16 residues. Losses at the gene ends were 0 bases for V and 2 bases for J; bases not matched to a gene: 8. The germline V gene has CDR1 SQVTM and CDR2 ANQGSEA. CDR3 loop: CSVEDLHRGVNYGYTF. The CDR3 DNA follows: TGCAGCGTTGAAGATCTCCACAGGGGGGTAAACTATGGCTACACCTTC.

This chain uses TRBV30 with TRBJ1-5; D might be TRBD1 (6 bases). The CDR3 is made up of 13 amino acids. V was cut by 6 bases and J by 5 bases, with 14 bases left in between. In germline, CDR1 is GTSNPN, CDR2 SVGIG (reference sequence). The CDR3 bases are TGTGCCTGTAAACAGGGAAGGGATCAGCCCCAGCATTTT. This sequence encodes CACKQGRDQPQHF.

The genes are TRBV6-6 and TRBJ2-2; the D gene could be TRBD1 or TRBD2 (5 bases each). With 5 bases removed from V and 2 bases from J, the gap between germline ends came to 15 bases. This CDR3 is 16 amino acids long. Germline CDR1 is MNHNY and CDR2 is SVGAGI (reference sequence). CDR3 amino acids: CASSQTGTINTGELFF. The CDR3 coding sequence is TGTGCCAGCAGTCAGACCGGGACCATAAACACCGGGGAGCTGTTTTTT.

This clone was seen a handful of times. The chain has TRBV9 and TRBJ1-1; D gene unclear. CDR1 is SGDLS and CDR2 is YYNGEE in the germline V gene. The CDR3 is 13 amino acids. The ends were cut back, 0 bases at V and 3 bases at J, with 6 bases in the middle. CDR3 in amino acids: CASSVDPDTEAFF. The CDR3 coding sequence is TGTGCCAGCAGCGTAGATCCCGACACTGAAGCTTTCTTT.

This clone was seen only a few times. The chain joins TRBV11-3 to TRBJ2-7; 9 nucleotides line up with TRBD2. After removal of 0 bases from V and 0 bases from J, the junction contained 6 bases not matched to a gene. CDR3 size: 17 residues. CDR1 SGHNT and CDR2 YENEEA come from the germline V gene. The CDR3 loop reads CASSLEGLAGPSYEQYF. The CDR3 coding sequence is TGTGCCAGCAGCTTAGAAGGCCTAGCGGGGCCCTCCTACGAGCAGTACTTC. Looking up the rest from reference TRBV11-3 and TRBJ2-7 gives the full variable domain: EAGVVQSPRYKIIEKKQPVAFWCNPISGHNTLYWYLQNLGQGPELLIRYENEEAVDDSQLPKDRFSAERLKGVDSTLKIQPAELGDSAVYLCASSLEGLAGPSYEQYFGPGTRLTVT.

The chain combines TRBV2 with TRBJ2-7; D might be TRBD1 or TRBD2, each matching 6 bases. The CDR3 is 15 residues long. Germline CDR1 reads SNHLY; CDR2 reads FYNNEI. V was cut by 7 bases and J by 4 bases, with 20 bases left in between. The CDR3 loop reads CASKEGLQGGYEQYF. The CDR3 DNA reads TGTGCCAGCAAGGAGGGGTTACAAGGGGGGTACGAGCAGTACTTC.

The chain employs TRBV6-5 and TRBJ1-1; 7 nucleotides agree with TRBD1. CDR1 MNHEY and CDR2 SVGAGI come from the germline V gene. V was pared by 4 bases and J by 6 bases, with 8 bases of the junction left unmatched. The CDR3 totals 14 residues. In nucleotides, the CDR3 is TGTGCCAGCAGTTCCCTAGGGGGCCCATCTGAAGCTTTCTTT. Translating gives CASSSLGGPSEAFF.

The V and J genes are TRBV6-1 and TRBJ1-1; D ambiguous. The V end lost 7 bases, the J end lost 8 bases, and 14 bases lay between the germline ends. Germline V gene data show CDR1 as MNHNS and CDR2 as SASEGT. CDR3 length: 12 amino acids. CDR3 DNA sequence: TGTGCCAGCAAGGGCGGGCTCGCCGAAGCTTTCTTT. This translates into CASKGGLAEAFF.

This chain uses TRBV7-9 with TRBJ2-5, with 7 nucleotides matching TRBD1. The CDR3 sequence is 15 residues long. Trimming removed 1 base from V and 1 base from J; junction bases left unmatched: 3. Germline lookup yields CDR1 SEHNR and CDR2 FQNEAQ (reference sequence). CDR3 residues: CASSLGGTVQETQYF. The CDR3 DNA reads TGTGCCAGCAGCTTAGGAGGGACAGTCCAAGAGACCCAGTACTTC.

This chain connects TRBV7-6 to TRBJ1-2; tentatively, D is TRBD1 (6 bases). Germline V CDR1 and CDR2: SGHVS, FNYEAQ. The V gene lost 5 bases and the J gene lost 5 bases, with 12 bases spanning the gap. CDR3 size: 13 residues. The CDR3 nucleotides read TGTGCCAGCAGCGCAGGGGCCGTATATGGCTACACCTTC. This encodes CASSAGAVYGYTF. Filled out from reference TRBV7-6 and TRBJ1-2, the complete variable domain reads GAGVSQSPRYKVTKRGQDVALRCDPISGHVSLYWYRQALGQGPEFLTYFNYEAQQDKSGLPNDRFSAERPEGSISTLTIQRTEQRDSAMYRCASSAGAVYGYTFGSGTRLTVV.

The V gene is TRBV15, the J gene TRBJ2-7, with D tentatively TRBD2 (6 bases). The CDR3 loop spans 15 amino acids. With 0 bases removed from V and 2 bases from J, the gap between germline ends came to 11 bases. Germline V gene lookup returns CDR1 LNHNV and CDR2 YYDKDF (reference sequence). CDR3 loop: CATSREIAAAYEQYF. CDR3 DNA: TGTGCCACCAGCAGAGAAATAGCGGCTGCCTACGAGCAGTACTTC.

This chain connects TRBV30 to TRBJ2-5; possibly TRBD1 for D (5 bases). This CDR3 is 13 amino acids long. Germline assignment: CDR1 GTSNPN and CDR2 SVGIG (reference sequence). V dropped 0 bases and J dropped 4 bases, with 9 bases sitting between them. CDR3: CAWSVQVLETQYF. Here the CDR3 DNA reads TGTGCCTGGAGTGTACAGGTATTAGAGACCCAGTACTTC.

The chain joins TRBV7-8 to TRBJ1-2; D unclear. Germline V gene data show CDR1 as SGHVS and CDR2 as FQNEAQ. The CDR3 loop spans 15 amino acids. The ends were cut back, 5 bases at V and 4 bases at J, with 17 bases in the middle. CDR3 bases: TGTGCCAGCAGCCCTAGCCCACTAGACCCCTATGGCTACACCTTC. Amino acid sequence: CASSPSPLDPYGYTF.

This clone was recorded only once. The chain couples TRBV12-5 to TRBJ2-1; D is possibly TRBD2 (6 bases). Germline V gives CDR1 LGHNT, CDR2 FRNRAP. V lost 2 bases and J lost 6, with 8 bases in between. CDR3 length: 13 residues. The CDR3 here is CASGLPGLNEQFF. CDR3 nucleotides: TGTGCTAGTGGTTTGCCGGGACTCAATGAGCAGTTCTTC.

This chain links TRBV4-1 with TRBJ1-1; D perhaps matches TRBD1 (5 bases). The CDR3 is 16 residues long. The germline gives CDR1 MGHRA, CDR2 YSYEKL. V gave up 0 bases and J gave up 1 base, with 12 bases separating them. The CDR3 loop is CASSQEFEGRNTEAFF. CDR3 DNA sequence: TGCGCCAGCAGCCAAGAATTTGAGGGGCGGAACACTGAAGCTTTCTTT.

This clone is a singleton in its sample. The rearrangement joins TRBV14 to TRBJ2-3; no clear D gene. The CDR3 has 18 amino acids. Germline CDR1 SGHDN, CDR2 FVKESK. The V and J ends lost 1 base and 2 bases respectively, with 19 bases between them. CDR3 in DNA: TGTGCCAGCAGCCAAGTGTTCGCGGCAGACGAACACACAGATACGCAGTATTTT. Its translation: CASSQVFAADEHTDTQYF. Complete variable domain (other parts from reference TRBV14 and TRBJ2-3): EAGVTQFPSHSVIEKGQTVTLRCDPISGHDNLYWYRRVMGKEIKFLLHFVKESKQDESGMPNNRFLAERTGGTYSTLKVQPAELEDSGVYFCASSQVFAADEHTDTQYFGPGTRLTVL.

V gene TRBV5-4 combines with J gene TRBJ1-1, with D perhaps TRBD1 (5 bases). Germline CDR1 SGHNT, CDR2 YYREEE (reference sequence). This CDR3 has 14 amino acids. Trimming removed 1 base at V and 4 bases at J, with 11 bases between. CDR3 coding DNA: TGTGCCAGCAGCTTGCAGGGTGTAGTCACTGAAGCTTTCTTT. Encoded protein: CASSLQGVVTEAFF. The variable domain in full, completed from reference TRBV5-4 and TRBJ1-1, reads ETGVTQSPTHLIKTRGQQVTLRCSSQSGHNTVSWYQQALGQGPQFIFQYYREEENGRGNFPPRFSGLQFPNYSSELNVNALELDDSALYLCASSLQGVVTEAFFGQGTRLTVV.

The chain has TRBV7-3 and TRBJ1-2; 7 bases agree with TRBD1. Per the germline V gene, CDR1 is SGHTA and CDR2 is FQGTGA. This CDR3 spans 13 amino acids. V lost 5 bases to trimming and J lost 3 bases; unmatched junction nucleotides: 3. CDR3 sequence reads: CASSIGQDYGYTF. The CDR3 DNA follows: TGTGCCAGCAGCATTGGACAGGACTATGGCTACACCTTC.

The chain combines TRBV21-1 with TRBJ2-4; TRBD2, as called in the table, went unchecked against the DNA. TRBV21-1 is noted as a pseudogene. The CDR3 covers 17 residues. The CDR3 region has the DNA TGTGCCAGCAGCAGCGGGGGGGACGCCGGCTTCAAAAACATTCAGTACTTC. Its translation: CASSSGGDAGFKNIQYF.

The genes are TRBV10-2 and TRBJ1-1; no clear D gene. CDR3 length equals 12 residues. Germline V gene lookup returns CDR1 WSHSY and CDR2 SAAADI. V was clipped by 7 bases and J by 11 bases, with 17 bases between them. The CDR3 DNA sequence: TGCGCCAGCATGGGGTATGGCTTTGATGCTTTCTTT. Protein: CASMGYGFDAFF.

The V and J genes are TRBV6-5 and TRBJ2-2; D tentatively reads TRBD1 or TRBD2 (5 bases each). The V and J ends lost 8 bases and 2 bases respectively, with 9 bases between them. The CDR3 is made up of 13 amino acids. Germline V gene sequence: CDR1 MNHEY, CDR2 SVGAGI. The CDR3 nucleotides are TGTGCCAGCGGACGGGGCAACACCGGGGAGCTGTTTTTT. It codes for CASGRGNTGELFF.

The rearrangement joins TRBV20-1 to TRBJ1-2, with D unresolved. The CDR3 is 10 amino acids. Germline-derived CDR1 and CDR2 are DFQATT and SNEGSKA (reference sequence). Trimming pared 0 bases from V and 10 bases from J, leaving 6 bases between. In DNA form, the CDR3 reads TGCAGTGCTAGAGATTGGACCTACACCTTC. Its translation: CSARDWTYTF.

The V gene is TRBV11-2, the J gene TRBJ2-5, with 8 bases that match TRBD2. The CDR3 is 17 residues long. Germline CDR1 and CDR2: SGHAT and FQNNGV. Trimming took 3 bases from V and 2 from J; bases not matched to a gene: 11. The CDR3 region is CASSLGWISGEQETQYF. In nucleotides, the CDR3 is TGTGCCAGCAGCTTGGGATGGATTAGCGGGGAACAAGAGACCCAGTACTTC.